These 3 T cell receptor beta chains share one sample of origin, sequenced in a study of blood T cell repertoires in COVID-19. The assay was immunoSEQ multiplex PCR, and TCRdb's table has in-frame clones only and misses some. This table has some 230,000 clones, approximately 80% appearing once. The sample comprised peripheral blood. These receptors were collected from a woman aged 60-75 years who had recovered from COVID-19.

The V gene is TRBV6-5, the J gene TRBJ2-3, with 7 bases lining up with TRBD2. With 2 bases clipped from V and 2 bases from J, the junction kept 7 bases outside the gene matches. CDR1 MNHEY and CDR2 SVGAGI come from the germline V gene. CDR3 length: 16 residues. CDR3: CASSYTGTTFTDTQYF. CDR3 sequence (DNA): TGTGCCAGCAGTTACACCGGGACTACCTTCACAGATACGCAGTATTTT.

CDR3 region: CASSGIYGYTF. In DNA, the CDR3 is TGTGCCAGTAGTGGCATCTATGGCTACACCTTC. This chain connects TRBV19 to TRBJ1-2; D remains ambiguous. CDR1 and CDR2 from the germline V gene are LNHDA and SQIVND (reference sequence). This CDR3 has 11 residues. The germline V and J ends were trimmed by 5 bases and 4 bases, with 5 bases remaining between them.

This chain links TRBV18 with TRBJ2-3; 8 bases match TRBD2. The germline V gene encodes CDR1 KGHSH and CDR2 LQKENI. The CDR3 length is 16 residues. V dropped 3 bases and J dropped 5; count of bases not matched to a gene: 10. CDR3 DNA: TGTGCCAGCTCACCGGCCGTAGCGGGGACGGGAGATACGCAGTATTTT. It translates to CASSPAVAGTGDTQYF. Using reference TRBV18 and TRBJ2-3 for the parts outside the CDR3, the full variable domain is NAGVMQNPRHLVRRRGQEARLRCSPMKGHSHVYWYRQLPEEGLKFMVYLQKENIIDESGMPKERFSAEFPKEGPSILRIQQVVRGDSAAYFCASSPAVAGTGDTQYFGPGTRLTVL.